This T cell receptor (beta chain) was identified in a study of T cell responses to AZD1222 COVID-19 vaccine. Study-wide results and caveats: Recipients of AZD1222 seropositive at baseline numbered only 5 to 7. Among the donors, most were white British and more were female, and clonal diversity was possibly underestimated.

Turning to this clone: The antigen remains undetermined.

The analysis combined second doses at about 4 or about 12 weeks. There are 13 residues in the CDR3. CDR1 is GTSNPN and CDR2 is SVGIG in the germline V gene (reference sequence). V shed 4 bases and J shed 2 bases, with 10 bases lying between them. The data were produced by immunoSEQ multiplex PCR, yet TCRdb's version contains in-frame clones alone and is incomplete. The table lists about 150,000 clones, roughly 90% of them singletons, with approximately 3.6% in the top ten. Here the sequenced sample was peripheral blood, taken 28 days after the second AZD1222 dose. The clonotype comes from an adult who received the AZD1222 COVID-19 vaccine. The chain combines TRBV30 with TRBJ2-3; maybe TRBD2 (6 bases). CDR3 loop: CAWTAGSTDTQYF. CDR3 nucleotides: TGTGCCTGGACTGCGGGATCCACAGATACGCAGTATTTT.